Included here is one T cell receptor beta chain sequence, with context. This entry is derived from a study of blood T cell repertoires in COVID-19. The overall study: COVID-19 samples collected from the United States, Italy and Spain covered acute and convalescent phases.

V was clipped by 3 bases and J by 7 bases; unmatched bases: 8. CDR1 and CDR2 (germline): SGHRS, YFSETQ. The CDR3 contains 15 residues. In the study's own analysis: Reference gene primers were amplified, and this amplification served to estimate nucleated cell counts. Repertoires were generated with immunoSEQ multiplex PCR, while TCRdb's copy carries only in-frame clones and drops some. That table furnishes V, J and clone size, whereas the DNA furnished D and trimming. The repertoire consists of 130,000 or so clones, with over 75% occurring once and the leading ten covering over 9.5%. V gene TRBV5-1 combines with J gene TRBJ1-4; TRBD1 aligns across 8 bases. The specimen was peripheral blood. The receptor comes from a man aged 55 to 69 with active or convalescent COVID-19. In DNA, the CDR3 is TGCGCCAGCAGCTCGGGACAGGTCCTTGTTGAAAAACTGTTTTTT. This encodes CASSSGQVLVEKLFF.